The source of this TCR beta chain is a study of blood T cell repertoires in COVID-19. Background on the study: The United States, Italy and Spain were the sources of the acute and convalescent COVID-19 samples. PBMCs, B-cell-depleted T cells, or T cells were the source of the cDNA or gDNA that made up the material.

This table comes from immunoSEQ multiplex PCR, and its TCRdb copy is limited to in-frame clones, with some not included. The sample has about 120,000 clones; more than 80% are singletons. This CDR3 has 16 amino acids. V trimming: 3 bases; J trimming: 7 bases; junction bases outside the gene matches: 8. Per germline, CDR1 DFQATT and CDR2 SNEGSKA (reference sequence). This TCR derives from a man aged 70-80 years with active or convalescent COVID-19. The chain has TRBV20-1 and TRBJ2-5, with TRBD2 matching over 16 bases. The material sequenced was peripheral blood. CDR3 protein: CSASTGLAGGPLTQYF. For the CDR3, the DNA is TGCAGTGCTAGTACGGGACTAGCGGGAGGGCCTTTGACCCAGTACTTC.